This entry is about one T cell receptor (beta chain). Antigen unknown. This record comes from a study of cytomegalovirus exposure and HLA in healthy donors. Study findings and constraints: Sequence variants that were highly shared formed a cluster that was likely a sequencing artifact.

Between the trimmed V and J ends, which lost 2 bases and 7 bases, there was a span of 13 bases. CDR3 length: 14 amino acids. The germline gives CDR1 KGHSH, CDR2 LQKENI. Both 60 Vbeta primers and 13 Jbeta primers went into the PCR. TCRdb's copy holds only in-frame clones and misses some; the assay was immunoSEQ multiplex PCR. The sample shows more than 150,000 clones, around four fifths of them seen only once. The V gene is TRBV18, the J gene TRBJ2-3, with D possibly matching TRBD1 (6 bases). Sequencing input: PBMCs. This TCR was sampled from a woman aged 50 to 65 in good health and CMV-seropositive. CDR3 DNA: TGTGCCAGCTCACCAGTGGACAGCTCTTATACGCAGTATTTT. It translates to CASSPVDSSYTQYF.